The present entry profiles one T cell receptor beta chain with its context. The antigen it binds to is not known. It has no much larger one-base neighbor in the sample; base qualities were not kept. Via the germline V gene, CDR1 is ENHRY and CDR2 SYGVKD. Measured from the cysteine to the phenylalanine, the CDR3 is 15 residues long. Kept here is only the CDR3 DNA, which spans 45 bases and is read in frame from base 1. V is cut back by 6 bases and J by 3 bases, with 5 bases in the junction unmatched. This record comes from a study of T cell responses to AZD1222 COVID-19 vaccine (TCRdb year 2021). About the investigation overall: TCR sequencing was performed for 230 to 250 trial participants, of whom roughly 200 were given two doses of AZD1222 and some 26 were given two doses of MenACWY control vaccine. Enrollment into the trials was organized by age into subgroups of 18-55, 56-69 and 70-plus years, and those subgroups contained 148, 28 and 57 TCR-sequenced participants, respectively. Results the study describes overall, beyond this receptor: The 56-69-year group was small, and its depth increase did not reach significance, likely because of low power. Vaccine-associated CD4 TCRs spanned the whole spike protein, with dominant responses in regions 160-218 and 743-854. Most participants were white British and females outnumbered males, and the authors suggested that clonal diversity may have been underestimated. Conclusions about previously exposed vaccinees are limited, since just five or six AZD1222 recipients were seropositive for SARS-CoV-2 at baseline. Nearly half of unique spike-specific TCRs reportedly recognized epitopes outside regions mutated in the B.1.351 and B.1.1.7 variants. Because no samples from the day 14 peak response were available, repertoires could be characterized only after the peak T cell response. After two AZD1222 doses, spike-specific TCR breadth and depth were significantly higher than at day 0 and than in MenACWY recipients.

The CDR3 regions of human TCRbeta chains were analyzed by immunosequencing. In the original analysis: Repertoire TCRs were checked for matches against a reference library of SARS-CoV-2-specific TCRs that had been generated using the MIRA antigen-specificity platform. Breadth was defined as the fraction of unique TCRs that were SARS-CoV-2-associated. Depth was defined as the fraction of total T cells that were SARS-CoV-2-associated. Using the MIRA data, each spike-specific TCR was assigned both to the spike region to which the TCR was reactive and to a CD4 or CD8 class. Log10-transformed breadth and depth values were compared by one-way ANOVA with Sidak's multiple comparisons tests. As stored in TCRdb, this immuneACCESS dataset retains in-frame rearrangements with V and J assigned. A fraction of the clones does not appear; measured against another copy, unresolved V genes explain less than half of the discrepancy, and the remainder lacks a known reason. That table furnishes V, J and clone size, whereas the DNA furnished D and trimming. This sample comprises about 85,000 clones, 75% to 95% of them detected only once. Clones ranked in the top ten supply approximately 8% of the sample.

The intended sense of this specimen's time point label: about 28 days (+/-7) after the second vaccine dose. AZD1222 recipients whose second dose came at about 4 weeks and those whose second dose came at about 12 weeks were combined into one group, since spike-specific TCR depth and breadth did not differ between the two schedules. Vaccinee samples came from UK trials COV001 and COV002, including a single-blind randomized controlled phase 2/3 trial of AZD1222 (ChAdOx1 nCoV-19) in healthy adults. Trial participant PBMC samples were collected at day 0 and day 28 after the second dose for TCRbeta chain sequencing.

The source material was peripheral blood, sampled 28 days after the second AZD1222 dose. The chain employs TRBV10-3 and TRBJ2-2; 9 nucleotides in the junction match TRBD1. The TCR was taken from an adult who received the AZD1222 COVID-19 vaccine. The nucleotide sequence reads as follows: TGTGCCATCAGGAGGACAGGGGAGGACACCGGGGAGCTGTTTTTT. It translates to CAIRRTGEDTGELFF.